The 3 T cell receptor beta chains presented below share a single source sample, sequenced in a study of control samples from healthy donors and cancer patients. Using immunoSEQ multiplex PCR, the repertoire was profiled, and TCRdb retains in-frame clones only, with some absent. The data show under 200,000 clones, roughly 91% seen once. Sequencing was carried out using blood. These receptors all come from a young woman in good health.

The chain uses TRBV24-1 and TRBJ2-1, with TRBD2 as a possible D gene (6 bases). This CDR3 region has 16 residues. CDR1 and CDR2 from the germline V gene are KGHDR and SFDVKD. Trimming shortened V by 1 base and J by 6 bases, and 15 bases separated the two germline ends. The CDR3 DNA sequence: TGTGCCACCAGTGATTTCGGGCTAGCGAGTACCAATGAGCAGTTCTTC. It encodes CATSDFGLASTNEQFF.

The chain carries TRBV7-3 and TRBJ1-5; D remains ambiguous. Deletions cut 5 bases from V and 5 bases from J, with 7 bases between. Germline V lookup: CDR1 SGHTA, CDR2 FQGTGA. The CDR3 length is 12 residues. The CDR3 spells CASSPQDQPQHF. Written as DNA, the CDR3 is TGTGCCAGCAGCCCACAAGATCAGCCCCAGCATTTT. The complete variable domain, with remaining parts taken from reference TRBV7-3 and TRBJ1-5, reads GAGVSQTPSNKVTEKGKYVELRCDPISGHTALYWYRQSLGQGPEFLIYFQGTGAADDSGLPNDRFFAVRPEGSVSTLKIQRTERGDSAVYLCASSPQDQPQHFGDGTRLSIL.

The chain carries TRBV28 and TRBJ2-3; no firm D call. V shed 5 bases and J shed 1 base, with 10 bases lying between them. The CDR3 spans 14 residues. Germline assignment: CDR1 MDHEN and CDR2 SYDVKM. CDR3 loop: CASSKQWGTDTQYF. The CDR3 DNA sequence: TGTGCCAGCAGTAAACAGTGGGGCACAGATACGCAGTATTTT.